What follows are 22 T cell receptor beta chains derived from one specimen sequenced in a study of blood T cells in healthy people across ages. A J-beta primer mix and a sample-barcoded 5' primer were used in a second PCR of about 7 to 11 cycles. From the 5' RACE reads, TCRdb called clonotypes with MiXCR, one entry per CDR3 protein. This table has around 1,800,000 distinct CDR3 sequences, approximately 40% appearing once. The source material was blood. The receptors here all came from a human donor in good health.

This chain uses TRBV29-1 with TRBJ2-2, with D unclear. V shed 5 bases and J shed 8 bases, with 6 bases lying between them. Germline loops: CDR1 SQVTM, CDR2 ANQGSEA. The CDR3 is 10 amino acids. The CDR3 spells CSVWAGELFF. The CDR3 bases are TGCAGCGTTTGGGCTGGGGAGCTGTTTTTT.

The chain carries TRBV6-2 or TRBV6-3 and TRBJ1-2; maybe TRBD1 (5 bases). The V gene lost 8 bases and the J gene lost 6 bases, with 16 bases spanning the gap. The length of the CDR3 is 13 residues. CDR1 is MNHEY, CDR2 SVGEGT, per germline. CDR3: CASGETGLNGYTF. DNA for the CDR3: TGTGCCAGCGGAGAAACAGGCCTTAATGGCTACACCTTC.

This chain uses TRBV24-1 with TRBJ1-5; 7 bases align to TRBD1. J lost 7 bases, V lost 5 bases, and 7 bases had no gene match. This CDR3 contains 14 residues. Germline loops: CDR1 KGHDR, CDR2 SFDVKD. Here the CDR3 reads CATSGQGGEQPQHF. The CDR3 DNA reads TGTGCCACCAGTGGACAGGGTGGCGAACAGCCCCAGCATTTT.

This clonotype was detected ten times or more. J is TRBJ1-6 and V is TRBV6-1; D is uncertain. CDR3 length: 13 amino acids. Germline V CDR1 and CDR2: MNHNS, SASEGT. V was pared by 6 bases and J by 7 bases, with 10 bases between. The CDR3 DNA reads as TGTGCCAGCAGCCAAGCGGCCAATTCACCCCTCCACTTT. Protein sequence: CASSQAANSPLHF.

This clonotype occurred many times. The rearrangement joins TRBV28 to TRBJ2-7; TRBD1 matches 9 bases. Losses at the gene ends were 5 bases for V and 5 bases for J; bases not matched to a gene: 7. Germline-derived CDR1 and CDR2 are MDHEN and SYDVKM. This CDR3 spans 14 amino acids. Here the CDR3 reads CASSRDRVVDEQYF. The CDR3 region has the DNA TGTGCCAGCAGTCGGGACAGGGTTGTCGACGAGCAGTACTTC.

A word on this clonotype: One junction end does not reproduce the germline sequence, and a read error may be involved. The chain combines TRBV28 with TRBJ1-1, with D perhaps matching TRBD1 (6 bases). The length of the CDR3 is 19 residues. Germline CDR1 is MDHEN and CDR2 is SYDVKM. The CDR3 region is CASSFQASNTGILNTEVFF. As DNA, the CDR3 is TGTGCCAGCAGTTTCCAAGCATCGAATACAGGGATCCTGAACACTGAAGTTTTCTTT.

This clonotype came up a few times. The CDR3 nucleotides read TGCAGCGTTGACTGGGCAGCATCGGAGACCCAGTACTTC. This sequence encodes CSVDWAASETQYF. The rearrangement uses TRBV29-1 and TRBJ2-5; D is uncertain. V lost 3 bases, J lost 5 bases, and 13 bases lay in between. CDR3 length equals 13 residues. CDR1 is SQVTM, CDR2 ANQGSEA, per germline.

The V and J genes are TRBV12-3 or TRBV12-4 and TRBJ2-4, with TRBD2 matching over 9 bases. CDR3 length equals 15 residues. V was clipped by 5 bases and J by 13 bases; unmatched bases: 15. CDR3 amino acids: CASSQLWRGGREQYF. CDR3 DNA: TGTGCCAGCAGTCAGCTTTGGCGGGGGGGGCGTGAGCAGTACTTC.

This clonotype was detected only a few times. The V call is TRBV12-3 or TRBV12-4, the J call TRBJ2-3, with D maybe TRBD2 (5 bases). This CDR3 spans 14 amino acids. The ends were cut back, 5 bases at V and 6 bases at J, with 15 bases in the middle. The CDR3 DNA sequence: TGTGCCAGCAGTAAGGAGGCCCGGAGGGATACGCAGTATTTT. Amino acids: CASSKEARRDTQYF.

The chain links TRBV20-1 to TRBJ2-7, with 7 positions matching TRBD1. CDR3 length equals 13 residues. V lost 7 bases, J lost 4 bases, and 10 bases stayed unmatched. Germline CDR1 and CDR2: DFQATT and SNEGSKA (reference sequence). CDR3 nucleotide sequence: TGCAGTGTCCAACAGGGGCCAGAATACGAGCAGTACTTC. It translates to CSVQQGPEYEQYF.

This clonotype was recorded a few times. CDR3 region: CASSLGFLNRGQETQYF. In nucleotides, the CDR3 is TGTGCCAGCAGCTTAGGTTTCCTCAATAGGGGCCAAGAGACCCAGTACTTC. The chain combines TRBV11-3 with TRBJ2-5, with TRBD1 as a possible D gene (5 bases). The germline gives CDR1 SGHNT, CDR2 YENEEA. The CDR3 is made up of 17 amino acids. Trimming shortened V by 1 base and J by 1 base, and 16 bases separated the two germline ends.

In its sample, this clonotype was seen a few times. This sequence joins TRBV7-2 and TRBJ2-6; D is unclear. Between the trimmed V and J ends, which lost 4 bases and 1 base, there was a span of 8 bases. The CDR3 has 15 residues. Germline lookup yields CDR1 SGHTA and CDR2 FQGNSA. Here the CDR3 DNA reads TGTGCCAGCAGCTCGGGCAGTTCTGGGGCCAACGTCCTGACTTTC. Translated: CASSSGSSGANVLTF.

The chain carries TRBV29-1 and TRBJ2-1; possible D gene TRBD2, 6 bases. Germline V gene data show CDR1 as SQVTM and CDR2 as ANQGSEA. The CDR3 covers 13 residues. The ends were cut back, 6 bases at V and 9 bases at J, with 18 bases in the middle. CDR3 in amino acids: CSVKHWGVREQFF. In DNA form, the CDR3 reads TGCAGCGTGAAACACTGGGGGGTGCGTGAGCAGTTCTTC.

This clonotype was counted only a few times. The V call is TRBV29-1, the J call TRBJ2-5; D tentatively fits TRBD1 or TRBD2 (5 bases each). Trimming removed 0 bases at V and 3 bases at J, with 20 bases between. The germline V gene has CDR1 SQVTM and CDR2 ANQGSEA. The CDR3 spans 17 residues. DNA of the CDR3: TGCAGCGTTGAAGATTGGGACCAAAGCAAGATAGAAGAGACCCAGTACTTC. This gives the protein CSVEDWDQSKIEETQYF.

This chain links TRBV7-2 with TRBJ2-5, with D possibly matching TRBD1 (6 bases). This CDR3 region has 15 residues. The germline V gene has CDR1 SGHTA and CDR2 FQGNSA. The V end lost 2 bases, the J end lost 3 bases, and 13 bases lay between the germline ends. CDR3: CASSLTLTGEETQYF. The CDR3 DNA reads TGTGCCAGCAGCTTAACCTTGACAGGAGAAGAGACCCAGTACTTC.

J is TRBJ1-1 and V is TRBV12-3 or TRBV12-4, with a weak D call TRBD1 (5 bases). Trimming took off 3 bases at V and 4 bases at J, with 12 bases between the two ends. CDR3 length equals 14 residues. For the CDR3, the DNA is TGTGCCAGCAGTTTCAATGGGGCGGGCACTGAAGCTTTCTTT. This translates into CASSFNGAGTEAFF.

This clonotype was counted only a few times. The gene calls are TRBV12-3 or TRBV12-4 and TRBJ2-2, with 10 nucleotides matching TRBD1. V trimming: 5 bases; J trimming: 5 bases; junction bases outside the gene matches: 5. The CDR3 covers 15 residues. This CDR3 is CASSPDRGDTGELFF. The CDR3 DNA reads TGTGCCAGCAGTCCGGACAGGGGGGATACCGGGGAGCTGTTTTTT.

This chain uses TRBV10-3 with TRBJ2-7; maybe TRBD2 (6 bases). CDR3 length: 14 residues. CDR1 is ENHRY and CDR2 is SYGVKD in the germline V gene. Trimming removed 2 bases at V and 3 bases at J, with 11 bases between. Here the CDR3 DNA reads TGTGCCATCAGTGAGCCACAGCGGGTCTACGAGCAGTACTTC. It codes for CAISEPQRVYEQYF.

This clonotype turned up a few times. The V gene is TRBV29-1, the J gene TRBJ2-5; D is undetermined. The germline V gene has CDR1 SQVTM and CDR2 ANQGSEA. V dropped 5 bases and J dropped 1 base, with 8 bases sitting between them. CDR3 size: 12 residues. DNA for the CDR3: TGCAGCGTTCTGCCCGCCCAAGAGACCCAGTACTTC. Its translation: CSVLPAQETQYF.

This clonotype was recorded a few times. The V and J genes are TRBV24-1 and TRBJ2-1; D gene ambiguous. Trimming pared 4 bases from V and 6 bases from J, leaving 12 bases between. Germline loops: CDR1 KGHDR, CDR2 SFDVKD. There are 14 residues in the CDR3. The CDR3 region is CATSEPGVSNEQFF. In DNA, the CDR3 is TGTGCCACCAGTGAACCAGGAGTCTCCAATGAGCAGTTCTTC.

This clonotype was observed a few times. The chain uses TRBV20-1 and TRBJ2-5, with 8 positions matching TRBD1. V lost 2 bases, J lost 5 bases, and 7 bases stayed unmatched. Germline V gene lookup returns CDR1 DFQATT and CDR2 SNEGSKA (reference sequence). CDR3 size: 14 residues. CDR3 coding DNA: TGCAGTGCTAGAAACCCAGGGGGCATGGAGACCCAGTACTTC. This sequence encodes CSARNPGGMETQYF.

The rearrangement uses TRBV6-2 or TRBV6-3 and TRBJ2-1; D possibly corresponds to TRBD2 (5 bases). V lost 10 bases and J 3 bases, leaving 13 bases between the germline ends. Germline CDR1 and CDR2: MNHEY and SVGEGT. There are 13 residues in the CDR3. This chain's CDR3 is CATSWESYNEQFF. In nucleotides, the CDR3 is TGTGCCACTTCTTGGGAGAGCTACAATGAGCAGTTCTTC.